Sequencing of this T cell receptor (beta chain) was carried out in a study of blood T cell repertoires in COVID-19. As for the study in general: From the United States, Italy and Spain came samples of acute and convalescent COVID-19. The cDNA or gDNA used as material had been derived from T cells, B-cell-depleted T cells, or PBMCs.

In the original processing: How many nucleated cells were present was estimated from reference gene primer amplification. Clones were sequenced by immunoSEQ multiplex PCR, and TCRdb holds only the in-frame ones, with some missing. The DNA gave D and trimming, while V, J and clone size come from that table. The repertoire holds 40,000 or so clones, with approximately 83% as singletons. This clone was counted between two and nine times. Germline CDR1 and CDR2: SGHRS and YFSETQ. Trimming pared 2 bases from V and 3 bases from J, leaving 5 bases between. This CDR3 contains 13 residues. The sample was peripheral blood. The TCR originated in a human donor with acute or convalescent COVID-19. The donor label of this sample is uncertain. The chain links TRBV5-1 to TRBJ2-2; D gene ambiguous. CDR3 nucleotide sequence: TGCGCCAGCAGCTTCATAGACACCGGGGAGCTGTTTTTT. It yields the protein CASSFIDTGELFF.